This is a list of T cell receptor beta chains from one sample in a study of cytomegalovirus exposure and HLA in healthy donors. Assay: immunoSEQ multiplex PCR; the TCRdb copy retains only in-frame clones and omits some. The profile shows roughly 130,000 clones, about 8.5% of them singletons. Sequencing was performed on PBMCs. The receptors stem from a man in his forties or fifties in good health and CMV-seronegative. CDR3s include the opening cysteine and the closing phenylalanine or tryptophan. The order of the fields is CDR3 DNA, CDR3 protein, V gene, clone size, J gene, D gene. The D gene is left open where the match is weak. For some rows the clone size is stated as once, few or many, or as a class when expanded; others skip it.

CDR3 DNA: TGTGCCAGCAGCTTAGATCCCCTTTTTGCTGAAGCTTTCTTT
CDR3 protein: CASSLDPLFAEAFF
V gene: TRBV11-2
clone size: few
J gene: TRBJ1-1
D gene: -

CDR3 DNA: TGTGCCAGTAGTACACAGGGTGGCACAGATACGCAGTATTTT
CDR3 protein: CASSTQGGTDTQYF
V gene: TRBV19
clone size: -
J gene: TRBJ2-3
D gene: -

CDR3 DNA: TGTGCCAGCAGCCACCAGCGGGGAGCGAACACCGGGGAGCTGTTTTTT
CDR3 protein: CASSHQRGANTGELFF
V gene: TRBV5-4
clone size: few
J gene: TRBJ2-2
D gene: TRBD2

CDR3 DNA: TGTGCCAGTAGTCCCGGACAGGGTGCCTACGAGCAGTACTTC
CDR3 protein: CASSPGQGAYEQYF
V gene: TRBV19
clone size: -
J gene: TRBJ2-7
D gene: TRBD1

CDR3 DNA: TGTGCCAGCAGCGTCGGCAGGGGTCCAGATACGCAGTATTTT
CDR3 protein: CASSVGRGPDTQYF
V gene: TRBV9
clone size: -
J gene: TRBJ2-3
D gene: -

CDR3 DNA: TGTGCCACCAGCATATCCGGGACACCCTCCTACGAGCAGTACTTC
CDR3 protein: CATSISGTPSYEQYF
V gene: TRBV15
clone size: few
J gene: TRBJ2-7
D gene: -

CDR3 DNA: TGTGCCAGCTCACCAGGACAGGGCACTGAAGCTTTCTTT
CDR3 protein: CASSPGQGTEAFF
V gene: TRBV18
clone size: few
J gene: TRBJ1-1
D gene: TRBD1

CDR3 DNA: TGTGCCATCAGTGGGAGGTCCGCCTCTGGAAACACCATATATTTT
CDR3 protein: CAISGRSASGNTIYF
V gene: TRBV10-3
clone size: -
J gene: TRBJ1-3
D gene: -

CDR3 DNA: TGTGCCAGCAGTTACACCGCGCTGCTTGGCTACACCTTC
CDR3 protein: CASSYTALLGYTF
V gene: TRBV6-6
clone size: few
J gene: TRBJ1-2
D gene: -

CDR3 DNA: TGTGCCAGCAGTTACTCGAAGGCAGGGGGTGGCTACGAGCAGTACTTC
CDR3 protein: CASSYSKAGGGYEQYF
V gene: TRBV6-6
clone size: few
J gene: TRBJ2-7
D gene: TRBD1

CDR3 DNA: TGTGCCAGCAGTGACTATCAGGGCATTAATGAAAAACTGTTTTTT
CDR3 protein: CASSDYQGINEKLFF
V gene: TRBV2
clone size: -
J gene: TRBJ1-4
D gene: -

CDR3 DNA: TGTGCCGGCTCCGACAGGGCCAAAGGCTACACCTTC
CDR3 protein: CAGSDRAKGYTF
V gene: TRBV11-2
clone size: few
J gene: TRBJ1-2
D gene: TRBD1

CDR3 DNA: TGTGCCAGTAGACCCCTTGACAGGCTCAATCAGCCCCAGCATTTT
CDR3 protein: CASRPLDRLNQPQHF
V gene: TRBV19
clone size: -
J gene: TRBJ1-5
D gene: -

CDR3 DNA: TGTGCCAGCAGCCTGGACTTCGGCTATGGCTACACCTTC
CDR3 protein: CASSLDFGYGYTF
V gene: TRBV7-6
clone size: few
J gene: TRBJ1-2
D gene: -

CDR3 DNA: TGTGCCAGCAGCGGGGACAGGGTAGGGCAGCCCCAGCATTTT
CDR3 protein: CASSGDRVGQPQHF
V gene: TRBV2
clone size: few
J gene: TRBJ1-5
D gene: TRBD1

CDR3 DNA: TGTGCCAGCAGGTGGACAGGGCGGCACATTCAGTACTTC
CDR3 protein: CASRWTGRHIQYF
V gene: TRBV6-1
clone size: -
J gene: TRBJ2-4
D gene: TRBD1

CDR3 DNA: TGTGCCAGCAGCCAGGACCGCGGGGTGAACACTGAAGCTTTCTTT
CDR3 protein: CASSQDRGVNTEAFF
V gene: TRBV27
clone size: few
J gene: TRBJ1-1
D gene: -

CDR3 DNA: TGCGCCAGCAGCCAAGCCGCTGGAGGCACAGATACGCAGTATTTT
CDR3 protein: CASSQAAGGTDTQYF
V gene: TRBV4-1
clone size: few
J gene: TRBJ2-3
D gene: -

CDR3 DNA: TGTGCCAGCAAGAATTGGCGGGGGTGGACAGATACGCAGTATTTT
CDR3 protein: CASKNWRGWTDTQYF
V gene: TRBV2
clone size: -
J gene: TRBJ2-3
D gene: TRBD2

CDR3 DNA: TGTGCCACCAGGCCCTTGGGTAGCAATCAGCACCAGCATTTT
CDR3 protein: CATRPLGSNQHQHF
V gene: TRBV15
clone size: -
J gene: TRBJ1-5
D gene: -

CDR3 DNA: TGTGCCAGCAGTACGACAGGGGGCCGGTTCTATGGCTACACCTTC
CDR3 protein: CASSTTGGRFYGYTF
V gene: TRBV6-5
clone size: -
J gene: TRBJ1-2
D gene: TRBD1

CDR3 DNA: TGCGCCAGCAGCTTGGAACCGGGACAGGGATGGTACGAGCAGTACTTC
CDR3 protein: CASSLEPGQGWYEQYF
V gene: TRBV5-1
clone size: -
J gene: TRBJ2-7
D gene: TRBD1

CDR3 DNA: TGCAGCATTTGGACAGGGGGCGGTACAGATACGCAGTATTTT
CDR3 protein: CSIWTGGGTDTQYF
V gene: TRBV29-1
clone size: -
J gene: TRBJ2-3
D gene: TRBD1

CDR3 DNA: TGTGCCAGCAGCTTTCTAACAGGGGGCATTGAAGCTTTCTTT
CDR3 protein: CASSFLTGGIEAFF
V gene: TRBV7-9
clone size: few
J gene: TRBJ1-1
D gene: TRBD1